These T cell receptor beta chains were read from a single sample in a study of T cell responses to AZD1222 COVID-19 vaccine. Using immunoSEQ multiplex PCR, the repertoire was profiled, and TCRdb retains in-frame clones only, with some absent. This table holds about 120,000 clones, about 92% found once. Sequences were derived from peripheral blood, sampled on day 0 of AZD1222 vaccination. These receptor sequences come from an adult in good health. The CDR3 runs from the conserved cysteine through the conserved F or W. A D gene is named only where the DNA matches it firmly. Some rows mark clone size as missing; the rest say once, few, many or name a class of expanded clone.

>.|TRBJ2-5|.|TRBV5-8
CASTPGRGAQGETQYF
TGTGCCAGCACTCCCGGCCGGGGGGCTCAGGGAGAGACCCAGTACTTC
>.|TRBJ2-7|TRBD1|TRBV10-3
CAISVKPGQNSYEQYF
TGTGCCATCAGTGTAAAGCCGGGACAGAACTCCTACGAGCAGTACTTC
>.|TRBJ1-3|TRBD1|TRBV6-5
CASSHYGTAGSDTIYF
TGTGCCAGCAGTCACTATGGGACAGCTGGGTCGGACACCATATATTTT
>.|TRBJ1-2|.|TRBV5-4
CASSSQGPGNYGYTF
TGTGCCAGCAGCTCCCAGGGTCCCGGAAACTATGGCTACACCTTC
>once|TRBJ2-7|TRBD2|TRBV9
CASSLGLAGREQYF
TGTGCCAGCAGCCTCGGGCTAGCGGGACGCGAGCAGTACTTC
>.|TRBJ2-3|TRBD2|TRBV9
CASSVAAGPPDTQYF
TGTGCCAGCAGCGTCGCAGCGGGACCACCAGATACGCAGTATTTT
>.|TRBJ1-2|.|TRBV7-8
CASSDGPGDGYTF
TGTGCCAGCAGCGACGGCCCTGGGGATGGCTACACCTTC
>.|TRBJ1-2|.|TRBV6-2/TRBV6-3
CASSYAGLGNGYTF
TGTGCCAGCAGTTACGCAGGCCTGGGAAATGGCTACACCTTC
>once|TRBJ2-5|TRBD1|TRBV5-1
CASSLWTGAETQYF
TGCGCCAGCAGCTTATGGACAGGGGCTGAGACCCAGTACTTC
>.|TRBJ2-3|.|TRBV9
CASSWGDTQYF
TGTGCCAGCAGCTGGGGGGATACGCAGTATTTT